This TCR beta chain was sequenced for a study of blood T cell repertoires in COVID-19. J was trimmed by 10 bases and V by 5 bases; bases with no gene match: 6. The CDR3 length is 15 residues. The germline gives CDR1 MDHEN, CDR2 SYDVKM. The method was immunoSEQ multiplex PCR; TCRdb's version includes in-frame clones alone and lacks a portion of them. The table has about 200,000 clones, around nine tenths seen once. The V gene is TRBV28, the J gene TRBJ1-6, with 12 bases matching TRBD1. The sequence came from a man in his fifties or sixties with acute or convalescent COVID-19. The sample taken for sequencing was peripheral blood. CDR3 sequence (DNA): TGTGCCAGCAGTCAGGGACAGGGGGCTAAATCACCCCTCCACTTT. Encoded protein: CASSQGQGAKSPLHF.